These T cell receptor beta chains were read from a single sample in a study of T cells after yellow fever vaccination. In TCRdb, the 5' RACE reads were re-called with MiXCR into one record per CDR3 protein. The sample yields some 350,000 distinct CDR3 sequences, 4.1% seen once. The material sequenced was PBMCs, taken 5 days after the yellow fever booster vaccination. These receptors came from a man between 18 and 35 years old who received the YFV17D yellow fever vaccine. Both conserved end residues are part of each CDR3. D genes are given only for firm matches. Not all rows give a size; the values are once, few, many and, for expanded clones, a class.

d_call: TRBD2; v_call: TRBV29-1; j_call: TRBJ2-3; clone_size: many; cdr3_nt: TGCAGCGTTGTAGGACTAGCGGGGGGCGATACGCAGTATTTT; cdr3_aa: CSVVGLAGGDTQYF
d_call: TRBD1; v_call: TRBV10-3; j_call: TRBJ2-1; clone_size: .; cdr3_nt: TGTGCCATCAGTGAGTTAACAGGGGACAATGAGCAGTTCTTC; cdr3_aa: CAISELTGDNEQFF
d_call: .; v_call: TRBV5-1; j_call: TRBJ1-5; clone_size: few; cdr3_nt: TGCGCCAGCAGATGGATATATAGCAATCAGCCCCAGCATTTT; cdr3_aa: CASRWIYSNQPQHF
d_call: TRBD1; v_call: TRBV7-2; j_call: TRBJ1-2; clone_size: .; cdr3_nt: TGTGCCAGCAGCTTTACCAGGGGGCGGCGTGGCTACACCTTC; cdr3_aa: CASSFTRGRRGYTF
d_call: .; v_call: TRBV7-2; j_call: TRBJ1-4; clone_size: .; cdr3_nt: TGTGCCAGCAGCTTAGCGTTGGGGGCTAATGAAAAACTGTTTTTT; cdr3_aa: CASSLALGANEKLFF
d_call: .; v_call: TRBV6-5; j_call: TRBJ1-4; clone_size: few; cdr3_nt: TGTGCCAGCAGTCCCGTCGGGTCGGGGAATGAAAAACTGTTTTTT; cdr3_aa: CASSPVGSGNEKLFF
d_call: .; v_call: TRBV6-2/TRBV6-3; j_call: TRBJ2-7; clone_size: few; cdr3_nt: TGTGCCAGCAGTTACGGGCCGGGTTTCGAGCAGTACTTC; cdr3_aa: CASSYGPGFEQYF
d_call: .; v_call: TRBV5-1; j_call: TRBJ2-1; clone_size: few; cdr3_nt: TGCGCCAGCAGCTCAGGGACAACATTAAATGAGCAGTTCTTC; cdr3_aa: CASSSGTTLNEQFF
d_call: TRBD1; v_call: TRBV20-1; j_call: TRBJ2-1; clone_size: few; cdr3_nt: TGCAGTGCTCGCACCCGGGACAGGAAAAACGATGAGCAGTTCTTC; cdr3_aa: CSARTRDRKNDEQFF
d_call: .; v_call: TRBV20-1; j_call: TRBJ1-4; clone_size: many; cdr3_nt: TGCAGTGCCCGGGGGGGTCCTAATGAAAAACTGTTTTTT; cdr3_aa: CSARGGPNEKLFF
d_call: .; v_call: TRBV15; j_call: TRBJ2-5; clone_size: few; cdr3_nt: TGTGCCACCAGCGACGGGGTTGAGGGGACCCAGTACTTC; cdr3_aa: CATSDGVEGTQYF
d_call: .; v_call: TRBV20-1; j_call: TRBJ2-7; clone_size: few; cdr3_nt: TGCAGTGCCCCAGGCCCTATACGCGGCTACGAGCAGTACTTC; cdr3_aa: CSAPGPIRGYEQYF
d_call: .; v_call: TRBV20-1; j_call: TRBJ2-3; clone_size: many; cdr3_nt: TGCAGTGCTAAAAGGGGTGCAGGGGCTGGGGGAGATACGCAGTATTTT; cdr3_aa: CSAKRGAGAGGDTQYF
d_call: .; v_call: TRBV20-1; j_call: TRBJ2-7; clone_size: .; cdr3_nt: TGCAGTGTTGCCGGGATCCGCTACGAGCAGTACTTC; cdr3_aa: CSVAGIRYEQYF
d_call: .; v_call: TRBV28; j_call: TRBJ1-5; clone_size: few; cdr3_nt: TGTGCCAGCACCCCCGCGGGGGGCGGCAATCCGCCCCAGCATTTT; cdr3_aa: CASTPAGGGNPPQHF
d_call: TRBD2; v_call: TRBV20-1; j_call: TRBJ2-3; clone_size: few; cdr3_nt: TGCAGTGCTAGTGGGCTAGCGGGGAGCACAGATACGCAGTATTTT; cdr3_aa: CSASGLAGSTDTQYF
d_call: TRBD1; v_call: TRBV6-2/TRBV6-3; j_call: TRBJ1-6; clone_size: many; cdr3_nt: TGTGCCAGCAGTCCGGGACAGGGGGTTTCACCCCTCCACTTT; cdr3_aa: CASSPGQGVSPLHF
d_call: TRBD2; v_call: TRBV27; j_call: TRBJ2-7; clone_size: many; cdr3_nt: TGTGCCAGCAGTTTACGTGGACTAGCGGGGGGGCTGGGATACGAGCAGTACTTC; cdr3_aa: CASSLRGLAGGLGYEQYF
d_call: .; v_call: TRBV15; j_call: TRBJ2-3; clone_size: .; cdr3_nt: TGTGCCACCAGCAGAGGGGGTCTTAGCACAGATACGCAGTATTTT; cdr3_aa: CATSRGGLSTDTQYF
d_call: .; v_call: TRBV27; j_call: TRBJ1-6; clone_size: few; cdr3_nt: TGTGCCAGCAGTTGGGACGGTTTATATAATTCACCCCTCCACTTT; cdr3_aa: CASSWDGLYNSPLHF
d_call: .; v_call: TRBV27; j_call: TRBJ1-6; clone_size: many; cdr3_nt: TGTGCCAGCAGTTTGGGAGGGGTTAATTCACCCCTCCACTTT; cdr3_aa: CASSLGGVNSPLHF
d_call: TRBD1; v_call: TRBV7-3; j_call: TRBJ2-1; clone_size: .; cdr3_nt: TGTGCCAGCAGCTTAAACGGGGACAGTCTCAATGAGCAGTTCTTC; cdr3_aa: CASSLNGDSLNEQFF
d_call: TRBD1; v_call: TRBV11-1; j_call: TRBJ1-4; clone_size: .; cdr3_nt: TGTGCCAGCAGCCGACGGGACAGGAATGAAAAACTGTTTTTT; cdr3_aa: CASSRRDRNEKLFF
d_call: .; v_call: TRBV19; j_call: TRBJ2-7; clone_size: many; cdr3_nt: TGTGCCAGTGTACCCCGGCCGGGTACCGACGAGCAGTACTTC; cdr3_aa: CASVPRPGTDEQYF
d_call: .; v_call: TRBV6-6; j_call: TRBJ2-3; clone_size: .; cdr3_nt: TGTGCCAGCAGTTACTCGAGTTCGGAGCCCACAGATACGCAGTATTTT; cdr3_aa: CASSYSSSEPTDTQYF